This T cell receptor (beta chain) was captured in a study of regulatory T cells in long-lasting Graves disease. The time point: newly diagnosed GD, antithyroid drugs for less than 3 months. The TCR library used RNA extracted from PBMCs. Trimming left V 3 bases short and J 6 bases short, with 19 bases between. The CDR3 loop spans 16 amino acids. Germline V gene sequence: CDR1 SGHDT, CDR2 YYEEEE. Relying on iRepertoire HTBI primers and Arm-PCR of CDR3 regions, the team built TCR beta libraries. TCRdb fed the multiplex PCR reads into MiXCR, producing one record per CDR3 protein. The table has about 560,000 distinct CDR3 sequences, about 16% seen once. This clonotype occurred many times. The same sample was also used in a study of T cells in Graves' hyperthyroidism and ophthalmopathy.

The source material was peripheral blood mononuclear cells (PBMCs), sampled at new diagnosis, from a patient treated with antithyroid drugs. This chain uses TRBV5-6 with TRBJ2-1; TRBD2 is a possible D gene (5 bases). The source is a man aged 18 to 30 with Graves disease. CDR3 sequence (DNA): TGTGCCAGCAGCTGGGGTCTTGTCCTCGCGGGCAATGAGCAGTTCTTC. Its translation: CASSWGLVLAGNEQFF.